A single sample is the source of the 19 T cell receptor beta chains below, sequenced in a study of cytomegalovirus exposure and HLA in healthy donors. Amplification used 60 Vbeta primers and 13 Jbeta primers. Libraries were prepared by immunoSEQ multiplex PCR; TCRdb keeps only in-frame clonotypes and omits some of them. Here the sample spans roughly 180,000 clones, under 80% being singletons. Sequencing was performed on PBMCs. The source of these receptors is a woman in her twenties or thirties in good health and CMV-seropositive.

V gene TRBV15 combines with J gene TRBJ2-6; D remains ambiguous. V dropped 1 base and J dropped 0 bases, with 4 bases sitting between them. CDR1 is LNHNV, CDR2 YYDKDF, per germline (reference sequence). The CDR3 sequence is 15 residues long. CDR3 region: CATSRGHSGANVLTF. In nucleotides, the CDR3 is TGTGCCACCAGCAGAGGTCACTCTGGGGCCAACGTCCTGACTTTC.

This sequence joins TRBV5-6 and TRBJ1-1; D possibly corresponds to TRBD1 (5 bases). V dropped 4 bases and J dropped 5 bases, with 18 bases sitting between them. CDR3 length equals 15 residues. Germline V lookup: CDR1 SGHDT, CDR2 YYEEEE. The chain's CDR3 is CASSPDSPLGTEAFF. The CDR3 DNA is TGTGCCAGCAGCCCTGACAGTCCCCTAGGGACTGAAGCTTTCTTT.

V usage is TRBV10-3 and J usage is TRBJ2-5; 7 bases match TRBD1. After removal of 4 bases from V and 1 base from J, the junction contained 3 bases not matched to a gene. CDR3 length equals 14 residues. Germline V gene sequence: CDR1 ENHRY, CDR2 SYGVKD. CDR3 residues: CAISGEGAQETQYF. The DNA of the CDR3 is TGTGCCATCAGTGGAGAGGGGGCCCAAGAGACCCAGTACTTC.

This rearrangement joins TRBV27 to TRBJ2-6, with D unclear. CDR3 length: 15 residues. V was cut by 3 bases and J by 1 base, with 7 bases left in between. Looked up from germline, CDR1 is MNHEY and CDR2 is SMNVEV (reference sequence). CDR3 bases: TGTGCCAGCAGTTTCGGTAGTTCTGGGGCCAACGTCCTGACTTTC. This sequence encodes CASSFGSSGANVLTF.

The V and J genes are TRBV4-3 and TRBJ1-5, with 10 bases matching TRBD1. The CDR3 loop spans 14 amino acids. With V trimmed by 1 base and J by 9 bases, 3 bases remained unmatched. Germline V lookup: CDR1 LGHNA, CDR2 YSLEER. The CDR3 DNA reads as TGCGCCAGCAGCCAAGGGACAGGGGGACGGCCCCAGCATTTT. This codes for CASSQGTGGRPQHF.

The chain has TRBV27 and TRBJ2-7, with TRBD1 as a possible D gene (7 bases). This CDR3 contains 15 residues. Germline CDR1 is MNHEY and CDR2 is SMNVEV (reference sequence). V was trimmed by 5 bases and J by 4 bases, leaving 18 bases between them. The CDR3 nucleotides are TGTGCCAGCAGTGGGTCAGGAGGGGGCGCTTACGAGCAGTACTTC. It codes for CASSGSGGGAYEQYF.

The J gene is TRBJ1-2, the V gene TRBV4-3; the D gene is possibly TRBD1 (5 bases). This CDR3 contains 17 residues. Germline assignment: CDR1 LGHNA and CDR2 YSLEER. Trimming cost V 0 bases and J 5 bases, with 19 bases left between them. The CDR3 loop reads CASSQDGSGDPGYGYTF. The CDR3 DNA reads as TGCGCCAGCAGCCAAGACGGTTCGGGGGACCCCGGGTATGGCTACACCTTC.

The V gene is TRBV11-2, the J gene TRBJ1-1; the D gene is possibly TRBD1 (5 bases). The CDR3 sequence is 15 residues long. Germline loops: CDR1 SGHAT, CDR2 FQNNGV. Trimming removed 6 bases from V and 0 bases from J, with 14 bases in between. The CDR3 sequence is CASSRRQNMNTEAFF. The DNA of the CDR3 is TGTGCCAGCAGTAGAAGACAGAATATGAACACTGAAGCTTTCTTT.

CDR3 loop: CASSLLAKDYEQYF. The CDR3 nucleotides are TGTGCCAGCAGTTTATTGGCCAAAGACTACGAGCAGTACTTC. This chain links TRBV27 with TRBJ2-7; D call uncertain. V shed 1 base and J shed 3 bases, with 10 bases lying between them. The CDR3 has 14 amino acids. In germline, CDR1 is MNHEY, CDR2 SMNVEV (reference sequence).

Only a few counts were recorded for this clone. V gene TRBV4-1 combines with J gene TRBJ2-7, with no clear D. Trimming removed 0 bases at V and 0 bases at J, with 24 bases between. The CDR3 loop spans 20 amino acids. In germline, CDR1 is MGHRA, CDR2 YSYEKL. CDR3: CASSQDIWAGKNPSSYEQYF. In nucleotides, the CDR3 is TGCGCCAGCAGCCAAGATATTTGGGCAGGAAAAAATCCAAGCTCCTACGAGCAGTACTTC.

This clone was picked up one time. The chain uses TRBV27 and TRBJ2-1; D perhaps matches TRBD2 (6 bases). In germline, CDR1 is MNHEY, CDR2 SMNVEV (reference sequence). This CDR3 comprises 13 residues. V was clipped by 9 bases and J by 7 bases, with 16 bases between them. CDR3 region: CASSSAGSNEQFF. The CDR3 DNA reads as TGTGCCAGTAGTAGTGCGGGGTCAAATGAGCAGTTCTTC.

The chain carries TRBV4-1 and TRBJ2-5; TRBD2 agrees at 12 bases. From germline, CDR1 is MGHRA and CDR2 YSYEKL. After removal of 1 base from V and 1 base from J, the junction contained 1 base not matched to a gene. CDR3 size: 16 residues. The CDR3 sequence is CASSQVLAGGQETQYF. CDR3 in DNA: TGCGCCAGCAGCCAAGTACTAGCGGGGGGCCAAGAGACCCAGTACTTC.

The gene calls are TRBV7-6 and TRBJ2-5; 8 bases agree with TRBD1. The germline CDR1 and CDR2 sequences are SGHVS and FNYEAQ. The CDR3 has 13 amino acids. Trimming removed 1 base from V and 11 bases from J; junction bases left unmatched: 6. CDR3 sequence reads: CASSLVQGDTQYF. In DNA, the CDR3 is TGTGCCAGCAGCTTAGTACAGGGGGACACTCAGTACTTC.

The chain carries TRBV10-3 and TRBJ2-7; 10 nucleotides line up with TRBD2. CDR1 and CDR2 (germline): ENHRY, SYGVKD. Germline trimming cut 3 bases from V and 6 bases from J; bases unmatched to any gene: 8. The CDR3 runs to 15 residues. CDR3 nucleotides: TGTGCCATCAGTGACCAGGGGACTAGCGTGTTCGAGCAGTACTTC. It yields the protein CAISDQGTSVFEQYF.

The rearrangement joins TRBV5-6 to TRBJ2-5; a weak D match, TRBD2 (5 bases). Germline V gene sequence: CDR1 SGHDT, CDR2 YYEEEE. Deletions cut 1 base from V and 2 bases from J, with 12 bases between. The length of the CDR3 is 15 residues. CDR3 protein: CASSLLEEGQETQYF. The CDR3, as DNA: TGTGCCAGCAGCTTGTTGGAGGAAGGGCAAGAGACCCAGTACTTC.

This chain connects TRBV29-1 to TRBJ1-4; a weak D match, TRBD1 (5 bases). The CDR3 contains 12 residues. Germline V lookup: CDR1 SQVTM, CDR2 ANQGSEA. The V end lost 6 bases, the J end lost 4 bases, and 9 bases lay between the germline ends. CDR3 nucleotides: TGCAGCGTCGGTGACAGTAATGAAAAACTGTTTTTT. Its translation is CSVGDSNEKLFF.

This clone was observed a few times. The chain joins TRBV5-4 to TRBJ1-2, with 9 positions matching TRBD1. V was clipped by 4 bases and J by 4 bases; unmatched bases: 5. The germline gives CDR1 SGHNT, CDR2 YYREEE (reference sequence). The CDR3 is made up of 14 amino acids. The DNA for the CDR3 is TGTGCCAGCAGCGTGGACAGGGGTGGCTATGGCTACACCTTC. Translating it yields CASSVDRGGYGYTF.

This clone was counted once. CDR3 coding DNA: TGTGCCAGCAGTCCGACTAGCTACAATGAGCAGTTCTTC. Translating gives CASSPTSYNEQFF. This chain links TRBV27 with TRBJ2-1, with a possible D match to TRBD2 (6 bases). Germline CDR1 and CDR2: MNHEY and SMNVEV (reference sequence). V was clipped by 5 bases and J by 3 bases, with 8 bases between them. The CDR3 runs 13 residues.

DNA for the CDR3: TGTGCCAGCAGCTTGGCGGGGGGCCCCCACAATGAGCAGTTCTTC. Translated: CASSLAGGPHNEQFF. V is TRBV7-9 and J is TRBJ2-1; 8 bases map to TRBD2. Germline assignment: CDR1 SEHNR and CDR2 FQNEAQ (reference sequence). Trimming removed 3 bases from V and 5 bases from J; junction bases left unmatched: 6. The CDR3 is 15 amino acids. Supplemented by reference TRBV7-9 and TRBJ2-1, the full variable domain reads DTGVSQNPRHKITKRGQNVTFRCDPISEHNRLYWYRQTLGQGPEFLTYFQNEAQLEKSRLLSDRFSAERPKGSFSTLEIQRTEQGDSAMYLCASSLAGGPHNEQFFGPGTRLTVL.